This T cell receptor (beta chain) came from a study of cytomegalovirus exposure and HLA in healthy donors (dated by TCRdb to about 2017). Regarding the complete study: According to an earlier analysis of around 600 of the donors, some 180 million T cells yielded 95 million to 140 million unique TCR beta sequences and roughly 280 Gb of sequence data. In a later analysis, previously published TCR beta repertoires from some 640 donors were re-analyzed and high-resolution HLA genotyping was added so that TCR occurrence patterns could be studied. The T cell repertoires of 666 subjects were profiled by immunosequencing and related to cytomegalovirus serostatus. In an earlier analysis of around 540 of the donors, high-throughput TCR beta sequencing was used to judge whether each TCR beta V gene segment behaved as functional or pseudogenic. Along with the approximately 700-subject first cohort, a separate validation cohort of around 110 different subjects was used. All discovery cohort repertoires had been generated using a single sequencing platform. Both class I and class II loci were covered by HLA typing, at four-digit resolution. Because of strong linkage in the cohort, five DR-DQ haplotypes were treated as single units for association and clustering. The study combined high-throughput TCR immunosequencing, statistical association of individual TCRs with disease status, and machine learning to predict cytomegalovirus infection status. An early release that covered some 630 HLA-typed donors contained approximately 320 gigabases of sequencing data and tens of millions of unique TCR sequences. Among almost 400 genotyped donors of the cohort, an average of about 240,000 unique TCR beta nucleotide sequences were sequenced per donor, 15% to 20% of them non-productive. Donor age, sex, ethnicity and CMV serostatus were collected together with the repertoire data. Of the approximately 400 genotyped donors, roughly 80% fell in the genetic ancestry cluster associated with self-reported Caucasian donors. The number of typed donors differed by locus: about 629-630 for A, B, C, DRB1 and DQB1; 522 for DQA1; some 610 for DPA1; and around 450 for DPB1. The study aimed to test whether signatures of past pathogen exposure could be identified by cataloging public T cell receptors. Rather than using new phenotypic data, the later analysis identified candidate immune exposures from TCR beta sequences and from how often those sequences occurred across donors. A later genetic analysis took genome-wide SNP genotypes for about three fifths of the roughly 700 donors and used that subset as a discovery cohort.

The cohort consisted of approximately 670 healthy bone marrow donors. All cohort members were sampled while nominally healthy, although unrecorded immune exposures were likely present. The donor tested CMV seropositive, placing the donor among the roughly 300 seropositive members of the cohort. A peripheral blood sample was provided by each donor, and peripheral blood mononuclear cells were used for TCR beta sequencing. Genomic DNA extraction from the blood cell samples was performed with the Qiagen DNeasy Blood Extraction Kit. A remark on this clone: Its antigen has not been determined. Base-call qualities are not available, and no considerably larger clone is one nucleotide away.

From the cysteine through the phenylalanine, the CDR3 covers 15 amino acids. Only the CDR3 portion is preserved as DNA: 45 bases, with reading frame beginning at the first base. Compared with germline, V lacks 10 bases and J lacks 0 bases; bases without a gene match: 4. The germline V gene gives CDR1 as ENHRY and CDR2 as SYGVKD. Receptor amplification or capture employed the immunoSEQ multiplex PCR assay. The multiplex PCR relied on a mix of 60 forward primers for TCR Vbeta segments and 13 reverse primers for TCR Jbeta segments. A multiplex PCR assay on genomic DNA amplified the CDR3 region of rearranged TCR beta genes. Amplified TCR beta libraries were sequenced as 87-base-pair reads on the Illumina HiSeq System. The study's own analysis went as follows. In a later analysis, 70 million to 95 million unique TCR beta chains were counted across the 500 to 850 repertoires, and roughly 9.9 million of these chains were shared by at least two donors. Raw reads were error-corrected and collapsed into unique sequences by a nearest-neighbor algorithm in which closely related sequences were merged to remove PCR and sequencing errors. To assign V, D and J gene segments, CDR3 sequences were aligned to IMGT reference sequences. For a sequence to be retained, a match of at least six nucleotides to both a V gene segment and a J gene segment was required. A rearrangement counted as productive if the CDR3 had no stop codons and remained in frame with V and J, and every other rearrangement counted as non-productive. Following IMGT convention, CDR3 was defined as the stretch from the second conserved V-encoded cysteine up to the conserved J-encoded phenylalanine. The earlier analysis of about 620 of the donors excluded sequences that lacked an unambiguous match to a single V gene segment. An earlier analysis of 587 of the donors called V segments functional above 56.7% productive rearrangements and segregating when the between-donor standard deviation exceeded 5%. To diagnose cytomegalovirus status from the catalog of TCR beta chain sequences, a statistical classification framework was built. V and J gene assignment, in a later analysis, came from comparing TCR nucleotide sequences with IMGT/GENE-DB human TR gene sequences. A later analysis assigned CDR3 sequences and most-parsimonious VDJ recombination scenarios with the TCRdist pipeline. A later analysis defined each TCR beta chain by its CDR3 amino acid sequence plus V-gene family, and excluded reads lacking a unique V-gene family. In a later analysis, 550 to 650 highly shared, low-generation-probability nucleotide sequences were removed to address suspected cross-contamination and a sequencing artifact. For each public chain, a later analysis derived a clonal expansion index from normalized ranks of inferred template counts within each repertoire. Generation probabilities in a later analysis came from a VDJ recombination model fitted to out-of-frame rearrangements, and those results were checked against IGoR. Hypergeometric tests were used in a later analysis to score TCR-TCR, TCR-HLA and TCR-CMV co-occurrence, with a repertoire-size bias correction applied to the TCR pairs. A later analysis estimated false discovery rates by permuting HLA or CMV assignments 20 times. A later analysis grouped co-occurring TCRs with DBSCAN, adding TCRdist sequence similarity when clustering within HLA-allele-positive subsets. For co-occurrence clustering, repertoires with fewer than 30,000 or more than 120,000 public chains were excluded, along with several repertoires with anomalous nucleotide sharing. TCRdb re-hosts the immuneACCESS table, in-frame sequences only. Its copies lack some clones; in the studies checked, an unresolved V gene accounts for under half of them, and the cause for the rest is not known. Clone size and V and J calls were adopted from that table, with D and trimming inferred from the DNA. The sample yields about 240,000 clones; 82% were counted once. The leading ten clones occupy 5% to 6% of the sample.

Findings and caveats that apply to the study as a whole: Across donors, most TCR sequences were observed very rarely, whereas some public TCRs were present in many individuals. A later analysis associated 15,000 or so TCR beta sequences with specific HLA alleles at a false discovery rate of 0.05. Linkage disequilibrium might explain the correlated functional status among segregating V segments, but an unknown experimental factor could not be excluded. In both the original and validation cohorts, the classifier was reported to diagnose cytomegalovirus status with high specificity and sensitivity. The cohort was sequenced for TCR beta chains only, and without alpha or paired-chain data the features that could be detected were limited. In vitro tests confirmed that three of the cytomegalovirus-associated TCR beta chains recognize cytomegalovirus antigens. CMV serostatus was the only immune exposure information available for the cohort. When HLA alleles, especially DR and DQ, strongly co-occurred, attributing TCR associations to individual alleles was difficult. The study listed 164 TCR beta chains as associated with cytomegalovirus. According to a later genetic analysis, donors in an Asian-associated ancestry cluster had fewer N-insertions in productive TCRs than the roughly 700-donor mean. The sequencing pipeline was judged likely to have produced a cluster of highly shared sequence variants as a technical artifact. A further reported finding was that TCR beta sequences accurately predicted the HLA-A and HLA-B alleles for most subjects in the first cohort. The earlier analysis of 587 of the donors excluded some 16 rarely observed V segments, including chromosome 9 orphons, because counts were too low. The authors suggested that the approach could potentially be extended to other disease states and immunological phenotypes. HLA typing was unavailable for some donors at each locus, so association tests used only the typed subset. According to a later analysis, parvovirus B19, influenza, CMV and Epstein-Barr virus appeared linked to several top co-occurrence clusters. A later analysis found that HLA-associated TCR beta chains were more clonally expanded and had lower generation probabilities than equally common non-associated chains. An association between a missense DCLRE1C variant and V-gene and J-gene trimming of TCR beta chains was found in a later genetic analysis and replicated in an independent cohort. The presence/absence analyses assumed that sequencing depth was roughly uniform across donors, and that assumption may not be true. A later analysis found that TCR association rates varied across HLA loci, with DRB1 alleles showing the most associated TCRs and HLA-C alleles the fewest. According to a later analysis, most CMV-associated TCR beta chains appeared to be HLA-restricted, and the HLA associations seemed to be driven largely by CMV exposure. The 87-base-pair reads could not distinguish some IMGT-functional V segments, including TRBV6-2 and TRBV6-3, so those segments were excluded. Broadly in line with IMGT annotations, most TCR beta V segments showed up in productive rearrangements about 87% or about 30% of the time in an earlier analysis of around 550 of the donors.

The sequence was obtained from a woman in her forties in good health and CMV-seropositive. The rearrangement joined TRBV10-3 to TRBJ2-2; the central 11 bases match TRBD2. Input material: PBMCs. The CDR3 protein: CATQTSGANTGELFF. The bases are TGTGCCACCCAGACTAGCGGGGCGAACACCGGGGAGCTGTTTTTT.